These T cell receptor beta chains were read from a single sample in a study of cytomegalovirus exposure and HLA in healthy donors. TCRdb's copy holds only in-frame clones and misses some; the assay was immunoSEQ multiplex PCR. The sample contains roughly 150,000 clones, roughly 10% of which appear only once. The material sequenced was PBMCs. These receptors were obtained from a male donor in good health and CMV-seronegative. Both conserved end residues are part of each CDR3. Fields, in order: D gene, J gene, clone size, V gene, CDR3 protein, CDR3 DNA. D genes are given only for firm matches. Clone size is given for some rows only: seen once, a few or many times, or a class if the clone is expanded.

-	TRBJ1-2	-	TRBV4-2	CASSLDGTDHGYTF	TGTGCCAGCAGCCTCGACGGGACTGATCATGGCTACACCTTC
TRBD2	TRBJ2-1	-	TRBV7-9	CASSPLQREGEDEQFF	TGTGCCAGCAGCCCACTGCAGCGGGAGGGGGAGGATGAGCAGTTCTTC
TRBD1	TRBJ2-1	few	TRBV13	CASTETGLNNEQFF	TGTGCCAGCACCGAGACAGGGTTAAACAATGAGCAGTTCTTC
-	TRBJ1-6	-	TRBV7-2	CASSLGPTAVNSPLHF	TGTGCCAGCAGCTTAGGCCCAACAGCAGTCAATTCACCCCTCCACTTT
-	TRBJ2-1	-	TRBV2	CASSAVGTSNNEQFF	TGTGCCAGCAGTGCCGTCGGGACTTCTAACAATGAGCAGTTCTTC
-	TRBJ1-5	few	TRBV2	CATGSDSNQPQHF	TGTGCCACCGGGTCTGATAGCAATCAGCCCCAGCATTTT
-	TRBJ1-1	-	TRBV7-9	CASGAMNTEAFF	TGTGCCAGCGGGGCCATGAACACTGAAGCTTTCTTT
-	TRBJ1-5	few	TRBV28	CASSLRGWVQPQHF	TGTGCCAGCAGTTTACGGGGTTGGGTTCAGCCCCAGCATTTT
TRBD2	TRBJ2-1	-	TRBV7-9	CASSHPPAGVNEQFF	TGTGCCAGCAGCCATCCCCCAGCGGGAGTCAATGAGCAGTTCTTC
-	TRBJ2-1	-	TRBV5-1	CASSWPVNEQFF	TGCGCCAGCAGCTGGCCCGTGAATGAGCAGTTCTTC
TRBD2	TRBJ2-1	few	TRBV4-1	CASSQLAGQYNEQFF	TGCGCCAGCAGCCAGCTAGCGGGGCAATACAATGAGCAGTTCTTC
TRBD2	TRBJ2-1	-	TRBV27	CASRGAGFYNEQFF	TGTGCCAGCAGAGGAGCGGGATTTTACAATGAGCAGTTCTTC
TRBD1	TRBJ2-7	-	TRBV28	CASIHRDREDEQYF	TGTGCCAGCATTCACCGGGACAGGGAGGACGAGCAGTACTTC
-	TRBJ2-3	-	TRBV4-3	CASSQDRGTQYF	TGCGCCAGCAGCCAAGACAGGGGTACGCAGTATTTT
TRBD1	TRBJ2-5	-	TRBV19	CASSATGILIAQETQYF	TGTGCCAGTAGTGCGACAGGGATCCTGATAGCTCAAGAGACCCAGTACTTC
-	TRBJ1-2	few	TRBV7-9	CASSFDPTANYGYTF	TGTGCCAGCAGCTTCGATCCGACAGCTAACTATGGCTACACCTTC
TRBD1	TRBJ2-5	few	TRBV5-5	CASSTGTERETQYF	TGTGCCAGCAGCACCGGGACAGAGCGAGAGACCCAGTACTTC
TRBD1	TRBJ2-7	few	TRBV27	CASSWSGTGTYEQYF	TGTGCCAGCAGTTGGTCCGGGACAGGGACCTACGAGCAGTACTTC
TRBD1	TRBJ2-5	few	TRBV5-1	CASRPQGAQETQYF	TGCGCCAGCAGACCACAGGGGGCTCAAGAGACCCAGTACTTC
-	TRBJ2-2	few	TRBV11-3	CASSIPGAPLFF	TGTGCCAGCAGCATCCCGGGAGCCCCGCTGTTTTTT
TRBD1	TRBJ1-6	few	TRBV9	CASSRYTTGSLYNSPLHF	TGTGCCAGCAGTCGATACACGACAGGGTCCCTCTATAATTCACCCCTCCACTTT
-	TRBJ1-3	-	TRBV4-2	CASSQEPAAASGNTIYF	TGTGCCAGCAGCCAAGAGCCTGCCGCAGCGTCTGGAAACACCATATATTTT
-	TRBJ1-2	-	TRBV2	CASSEQGQGNGYTF	TGTGCCAGCAGTGAACAGGGGCAGGGTAATGGCTACACCTTC
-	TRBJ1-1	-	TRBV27	CAGSLDERAGAFF	TGTGCCGGCAGTTTAGATGAGAGGGCGGGAGCTTTCTTT
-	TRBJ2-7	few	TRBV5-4	CASSPGQEQYF	TGTGCCAGCAGCCCTGGACAGGAGCAGTACTTC
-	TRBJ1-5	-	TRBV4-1	CASSPWEGDQPQHF	TGCGCCAGCAGCCCGTGGGAGGGAGATCAGCCCCAGCATTTT
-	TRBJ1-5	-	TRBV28	CASGAGNNQPQHF	TGTGCCAGTGGGGCTGGTAATAATCAGCCCCAGCATTTT
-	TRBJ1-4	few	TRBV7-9	CASSLSEKLFF	TGTGCCAGCAGCTTAAGCGAAAAACTGTTTTTT
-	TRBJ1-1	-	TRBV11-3	CASRKSGGPKNTEAFF	TGTGCCAGCAGAAAAAGCGGGGGACCGAAGAACACTGAAGCTTTCTTT
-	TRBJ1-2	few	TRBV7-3	CASSPDTNYGYTF	TGTGCCAGCAGCCCGGACACAAACTATGGCTACACCTTC
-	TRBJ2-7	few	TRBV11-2	CASSLAGTIYEQYF	TGTGCCAGCAGCTTAGCGGGGACAATCTACGAGCAGTACTTC
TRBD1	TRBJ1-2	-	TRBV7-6	CASSPGTGIGWYGYTF	TGTGCCAGCAGCCCCGGGACAGGGATAGGATGGTATGGCTACACCTTC
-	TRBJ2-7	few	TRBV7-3	CASSPGHSSYEQYF	TGTGCCAGCAGCCCCGGACACAGCTCCTACGAGCAGTACTTC
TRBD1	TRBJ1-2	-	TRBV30	CAWKGQGAANYGYTF	TGTGCCTGGAAGGGACAGGGGGCGGCCAACTATGGCTACACCTTC
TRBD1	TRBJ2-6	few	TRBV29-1	CSVEYRGRAGANVLTF	TGCAGCGTTGAATACAGGGGTAGGGCTGGGGCCAACGTCCTGACTTTC
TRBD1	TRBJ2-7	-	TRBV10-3	CAISTGQTISYEQYF	TGTGCCATCAGTACGGGACAGACTATATCCTACGAGCAGTACTTC
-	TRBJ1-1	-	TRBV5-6	CASSLQGYTEAFF	TGTGCCAGCAGCTTGCAGGGGTACACTGAAGCTTTCTTT
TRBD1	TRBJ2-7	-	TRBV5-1	CASSGTGGPYEQYF	TGCGCCAGCAGCGGGACAGGGGGGCCCTACGAGCAGTACTTC
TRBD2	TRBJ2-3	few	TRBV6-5	CASSTPQRGLGTQYF	TGTGCCAGCAGTACCCCTCAGCGGGGCTTAGGAACGCAGTATTTT
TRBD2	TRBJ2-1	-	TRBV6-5	CASRSGLAGVKEQFF	TGTGCCAGCAGGTCGGGACTAGCGGGAGTCAAGGAGCAGTTCTTC
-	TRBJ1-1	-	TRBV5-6	CASSFSNGAEAFF	TGTGCCAGCAGCTTCTCGAACGGAGCTGAAGCTTTCTTT
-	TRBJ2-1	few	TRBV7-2	CASSLVQGRAGEQFF	TGTGCCAGCAGCTTAGTACAGGGAAGGGCCGGTGAGCAGTTCTTC
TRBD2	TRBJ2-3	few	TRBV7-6	CASSLITSGFTDTQYF	TGTGCCAGCAGCTTAATCACTAGCGGATTCACAGATACGCAGTATTTT
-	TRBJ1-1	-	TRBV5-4	CASSRHRVDTEAFF	TGTGCCAGCAGCCGTCACAGGGTCGACACTGAAGCTTTCTTT
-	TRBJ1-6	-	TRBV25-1	CASTGSYNSPLHF	TGTGCCAGCACAGGCTCCTATAATTCACCCCTCCACTTT
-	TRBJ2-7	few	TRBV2	CASSGSADGSYEQYF	TGTGCCAGCAGTGGGAGTGCCGACGGCTCCTACGAGCAGTACTTC
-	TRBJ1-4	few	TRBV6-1	CASSEAIRESEKLFF	TGTGCCAGCAGTGAAGCCATCCGAGAGAGTGAAAAACTGTTTTTT
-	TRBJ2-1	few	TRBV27	CASSLGREQFF	TGTGCCAGCAGTTTAGGGCGTGAGCAGTTCTTC